Sequencing of this T cell receptor beta chain was carried out in a study of T cell responses to AZD1222 COVID-19 vaccine. Study observations and caveats: Baseline seropositives among AZD1222 recipients totaled only five to seven. White British ancestry dominated among donors, who included more females, and clonal diversity was possibly underestimated. Spike-specific TCRs gained breadth and depth after people received two AZD1222 doses. Reportedly, nearly half the spike-specific TCRs target unmutated variant regions.

Clones were read by immunoSEQ multiplex PCR, and TCRdb kept only the in-frame ones, dropping some. The sample lists 150,000 to 200,000 clones; over 80% were seen once. The CDR3 has 14 amino acids. J gave up 5 bases and V 4 bases, and 3 bases lay outside the gene matches. Germline V CDR1 and CDR2: SGHAT, FQNNGV. With respect to this clone: Its antigen remains unidentified.

The chain has TRBV11-2 and TRBJ1-5; TRBD1 agrees at 9 bases. This receptor was taken from an adult in good health. The material sequenced was peripheral blood, taken on day 0 of MenACWY control vaccination. The CDR3 DNA is TGTGCCAGCAGCTCGGGACAGGGACATCAGCCCCAGCATTTT. Translating gives CASSSGQGHQPQHF.